The rows below give T cell receptor beta chains drawn from one sample of a study of T cell responses to AZD1222 COVID-19 vaccine. TCRdb's table, derived via immunoSEQ multiplex PCR, lists solely in-frame clones and lacks some. The data show 95,000 to 150,000 clones, 80% to 90% seen once. The specimen comprised peripheral blood, sampled on day 0 of AZD1222 vaccination. These receptors were taken from an adult in good health. The CDR3 runs from the conserved cysteine through the conserved F or W. D genes are given only for firm matches. Only part of the rows carry a size: once, few, many, or a class if the clone is expanded.

DNA	CDR3	J	length	V	D	size
TGTGCCAGCAGCGCTGCCGGCACTGAAGCTTTCTTT	CASSAAGTEAFF	TRBJ1-1	12	TRBV7-3	.	.
TGTGCCAGCAGCCGGACAGCCCCATATTCACCCCTCCACTTT	CASSRTAPYSPLHF	TRBJ1-6	14	TRBV6-5	.	.
TGTGCCAGTAGTATAGGCAACGTAAATTCACCCCTCCACTTT	CASSIGNVNSPLHF	TRBJ1-6	14	TRBV19	.	.
TGTGCCAGCAGTGAATGGGGGGACGGTCCAGAACAGGAAAAACTGTTTTTT	CASSEWGDGPEQEKLFF	TRBJ1-4	17	TRBV25-1	.	.
TGTGCCAGCAGCGGGGAGGTATTCCGCACAGATACGCAGTATTTT	CASSGEVFRTDTQYF	TRBJ2-3	15	TRBV3-1/TRBV3-2	.	.
TGTGCCAGCAGTTTGCTGGCCAGAATGGGGACCCAGTACTTC	CASSLLARMGTQYF	TRBJ2-5	14	TRBV27	.	.
TGTGCCAGCAGACTCACAGGGGAAGGCACTGAAGCTTTCTTT	CASRLTGEGTEAFF	TRBJ1-1	14	TRBV2	TRBD1	.
TGTGCCAGGAGGGGGTTCAACTATGGCTACACCTTC	CARRGFNYGYTF	TRBJ1-2	12	TRBV12-3/TRBV12-4	.	.
TGCGCCAGCAGCCAAGAGGCAGGTTATAATTCACCCCTCCACTTT	CASSQEAGYNSPLHF	TRBJ1-6	15	TRBV4-3	.	.
TGTGCCAGCAGTTTACGGGAGGGTGAGCCGTGGAAGAATTCACCCCTCCACTTT	CASSLREGEPWKNSPLHF	TRBJ1-6	18	TRBV27	.	.
TGCGCCAGCGCAGACCCCGCTGGGACAGGGCGCGGCTACACCTTC	CASADPAGTGRGYTF	TRBJ1-2	15	TRBV5-1	TRBD1	.
TGTGCCAGCAGGGTCCAAGAGACCCAGTACTTC	CASRVQETQYF	TRBJ2-5	11	TRBV12-3/TRBV12-4	.	.
TGTGCCAGCAGCAACCACCCCCCATCCTCTGGGGCCAACGTCCTGACTTTC	CASSNHPPSSGANVLTF	TRBJ2-6	17	TRBV11-2	.	.
TGCGCCAGCAGCTTGGGTGGGGGTTTGGGCTACAATGAGCAGTTCTTC	CASSLGGGLGYNEQFF	TRBJ2-1	16	TRBV5-1	.	.
TGCGCCAGCAGCTTGGTGGGGCTGGGCGAGCAGTACTTC	CASSLVGLGEQYF	TRBJ2-7	13	TRBV5-1	.	.
TGTGCCAGCAGTTTGAACAACTATTCACCCCTCCACTTT	CASSLNNYSPLHF	TRBJ1-6	13	TRBV27	.	.
TGTGCCAGCTCACCTCTGTTCGCACCCGAAGCTTTCTTT	CASSPLFAPEAFF	TRBJ1-1	13	TRBV18	.	.
TGTGCCAGCAGTTTACGGGATTCACCCCTCCACTTT	CASSLRDSPLHF	TRBJ1-6	12	TRBV12-3/TRBV12-4	.	.
TGTGCCAGCAGCTTTAGGGGTCGGGATGAAAAACTGTTTTTT	CASSFRGRDEKLFF	TRBJ1-4	14	TRBV5-5	.	.
TGTGCCAGTACCCCTCATCCGGGACTAGCGGTCTTAAGCTCCTACAATGAGCAGTTCTTC	CASTPHPGLAVLSSYNEQFF	TRBJ2-1	20	TRBV19	TRBD2	.
TGTGCCAGCAGCTCGCCGGACAGGGGGAACACTGAAGCTTTCTTT	CASSSPDRGNTEAFF	TRBJ1-1	15	TRBV5-4	TRBD1	.
TGTGCCAGCAGCCACAGGATCGGGAACACTGAAGCTTTCTTT	CASSHRIGNTEAFF	TRBJ1-1	14	TRBV9	.	.
TGTGCCATCAGTGTGAGCAGCTACGAGCAGTACTTC	CAISVSSYEQYF	TRBJ2-7	12	TRBV10-3	.	.
TGTGCCAGCAGCCAAGGGACTGGTCGAGCTAACTATGGCTACACCTTC	CASSQGTGRANYGYTF	TRBJ1-2	16	TRBV3-1/TRBV3-2	.	.
TGTGCCAGCAGCTTGGGGACAGGTATTTACAATGAGCAGTTCTTC	CASSLGTGIYNEQFF	TRBJ2-1	15	TRBV7-3	TRBD1	.
TGTGCCAGCAGATGGGGACTAGCGGGAGTTTCTGGAAGGACAGATACGCAGTATTTT	CASRWGLAGVSGRTDTQYF	TRBJ2-3	19	TRBV2	TRBD2	.
TGTGCCAGCAGTCCCCGAGGGGCTTCTGGGGGCCAGCCCCAGCATTTT	CASSPRGASGGQPQHF	TRBJ1-5	16	TRBV6-2/TRBV6-3	.	few
TGTGCCAGCAGCTTAGCAGGGGGACCCGTCGAGCAGTACTTC	CASSLAGGPVEQYF	TRBJ2-7	14	TRBV7-9	.	.
TGTGCCAGCAGCCGCGGACAGGTGAACACTGAAGCTTTCTTT	CASSRGQVNTEAFF	TRBJ1-1	14	TRBV3-1/TRBV3-2	TRBD1	.
TGTGCCAGCAGTTTGCGGGGCGTGAGCTCCTACAATGAGCAGTTCTTC	CASSLRGVSSYNEQFF	TRBJ2-1	16	TRBV5-6	.	.
TGTGCCAGCAGTTTCTCGACAGGGAGCGATGGCTACACCTTC	CASSFSTGSDGYTF	TRBJ1-2	14	TRBV27	TRBD1	.
TGTGCCAGTAGCCTGGGGGCAGGGATTGGAGATACGCAGTATTTT	CASSLGAGIGDTQYF	TRBJ2-3	15	TRBV19	.	.
TGTGCCAGCAGCTTGTCGGAGACTGGAAACACCATATATTTT	CASSLSETGNTIYF	TRBJ1-3	14	TRBV5-5	.	.
TGTGCCAGCAGTTACTCTCCGACAGCTGACTATGGCTACACCTTC	CASSYSPTADYGYTF	TRBJ1-2	15	TRBV6-5	.	.
TGCGCCAGCAGCTTAGAGCAGTCACGGAACACCGGGGAGCTGTTTTTT	CASSLEQSRNTGELFF	TRBJ2-2	16	TRBV5-1	.	.
TGTGCCAGGGCGACTAGTAAGGAGGGGAACGGCGGGGAGCTGTTTTTT	CARATSKEGNGGELFF	TRBJ2-2	16	TRBV5-3	.	.
TGTGCCAGCAGTCGTAGGGGGTACGAGCAGTACTTC	CASSRRGYEQYF	TRBJ2-7	12	TRBV27	.	.